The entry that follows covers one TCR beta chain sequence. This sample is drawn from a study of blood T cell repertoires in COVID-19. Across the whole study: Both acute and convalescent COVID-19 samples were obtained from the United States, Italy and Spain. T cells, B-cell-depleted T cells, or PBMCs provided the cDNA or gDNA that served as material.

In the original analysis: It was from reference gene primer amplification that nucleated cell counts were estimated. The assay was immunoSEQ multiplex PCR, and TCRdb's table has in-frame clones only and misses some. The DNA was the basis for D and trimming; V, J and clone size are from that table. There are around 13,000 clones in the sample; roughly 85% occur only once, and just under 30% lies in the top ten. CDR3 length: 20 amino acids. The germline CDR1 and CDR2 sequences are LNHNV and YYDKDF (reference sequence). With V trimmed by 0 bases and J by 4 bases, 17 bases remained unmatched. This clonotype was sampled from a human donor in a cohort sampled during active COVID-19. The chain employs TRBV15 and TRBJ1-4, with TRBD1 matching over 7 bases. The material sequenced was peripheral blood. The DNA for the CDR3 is TGTGCCACCAGCAGAGATCGAGGGGGCCGCGCCCGCCTGGATAATGAAAAACTGTTTTTT. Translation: CATSRDRGGRARLDNEKLFF.